Listed here is a single T cell receptor (beta chain). The antigen is unknown. This entry is derived from a study of CD8 T cells in Susac syndrome. General study results and limits: Clonal expansion was not observed in the Susac syndrome CD4+ T cell repertoires.

V gave up 2 bases and J gave up 10 bases, with 12 bases separating them. Germline CDR1 is SNHLY and CDR2 is FYNNEI. This CDR3 has 12 residues. Random hexamers primed reverse transcription of about 0.45 to 1 ug RNA. From the immunoSEQ multiplex PCR reads, TCRdb called clonotypes with MiXCR, one entry per CDR3 protein. The data show under 200,000 distinct CDR3 sequences, 91% seen once. The sequenced sample consisted of CD4+ T cells from PBMCs. The TCR originated in a human donor with Susac syndrome. The chain carries TRBV2 and TRBJ2-7; no clear D. The CDR3 sequence: CASSETASRQYF. CDR3 sequence (DNA): TGTGCCAGCAGTGAAACAGCCTCACGACAGTACTTC.